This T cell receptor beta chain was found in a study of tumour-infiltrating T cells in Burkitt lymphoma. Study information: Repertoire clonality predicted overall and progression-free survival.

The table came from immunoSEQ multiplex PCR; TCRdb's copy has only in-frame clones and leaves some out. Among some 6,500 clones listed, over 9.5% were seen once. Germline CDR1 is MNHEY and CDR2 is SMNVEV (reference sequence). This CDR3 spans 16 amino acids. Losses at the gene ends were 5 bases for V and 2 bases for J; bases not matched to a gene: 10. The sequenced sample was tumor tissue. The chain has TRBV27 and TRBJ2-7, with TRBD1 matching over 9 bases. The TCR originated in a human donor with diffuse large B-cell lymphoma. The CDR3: CASSNEGTGRAYEQYF. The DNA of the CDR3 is TGTGCCAGCAGTAACGAAGGGACAGGGAGAGCCTACGAGCAGTACTTC.